A single sample gave rise to the 17 T cell receptor beta chains below, sequenced in a study of shared clonotypes between healthy human individuals (dated by TCRdb to the early 2020s). The library was obtained by the immunoSEQ multiplex PCR assay. TCRdb re-hosts the immuneACCESS table, in-frame sequences only. Its copies lack some clones; in the studies checked, an unresolved V gene accounts for under half of them, and the cause for the rest is not known. For this sample the table gives over a million clones, of which about 75% were detected only once. Of the sample, approximately 1.5% falls within the top ten clones. The sequenced sample was memory CD4+ T cells sorted from blood. Reading the label with the study, this specimen's cell subset or site is: CD45RA-negative fraction. These TCRs come from a young man in good health.

V gene TRBV7-2 combines with J gene TRBJ2-7; 9 bases match TRBD2. This CDR3 is 16 amino acids long. Trimming took 3 bases from V and 3 from J; bases not matched to a gene: 9. The germline V gene has CDR1 SGHTA and CDR2 FQGNSA. Here the CDR3 DNA reads TGTGCCAGCAGCTTTGCGAGGGCGGGAGGGTTCTACGAGCAGTACTTC. The encoded protein is CASSFARAGGFYEQYF.

Turning to this clone: This may stem from a read error, because a much larger clone lies one nucleotide away. The gene calls are TRBV25-1 and TRBJ2-7; 9 bases match TRBD1. Trimming at V came to 6 bases and at J to 3 bases, leaving 3 bases not matched to a gene. The CDR3 contains 13 residues. Looked up from germline, CDR1 is MGHDK and CDR2 is SYGVNS. The CDR3 DNA reads TGTGCCAGCAGCTGGGGACAGGGCTACGAGCAGTACTTC. Residues: CASSWGQGYEQYF.

The table lists this clone with a few counts. Other DNA sequences in this specimen translate into the identical CDR3. CDR3 DNA sequence: TGTGCCAGCAGCGCCGGGACAGCAAATGAAAAACTGTTTTTT. This gives the protein CASSAGTANEKLFF. V is TRBV9 and J is TRBJ1-4; 7 bases align to TRBD1. The CDR3 runs 14 residues. V trimming: 3 bases; J trimming: 5 bases; junction bases outside the gene matches: 4. CDR1 and CDR2 (germline): SGDLS, YYNGEE.

This sequence joins TRBV4-3 and TRBJ2-1; no clear D. Germline V gene lookup returns CDR1 LGHNA and CDR2 YSLEER. V was pared by 0 bases and J by 9 bases, with 9 bases between. The length of the CDR3 is 13 residues. The CDR3 is CASSQEYLIEQFF. The DNA for the CDR3 is TGCGCCAGCAGCCAAGAGTACCTAATTGAGCAGTTCTTC.

Many counts were recorded for this clone. The chain is built from TRBV6-1 and TRBJ1-2; 9 nucleotides line up with TRBD1. The CDR3 covers 14 residues. V lost 3 bases and J lost 10; bases outside the gene matches: 9. The germline CDR1 and CDR2 sequences are MNHNS and SASEGT. CDR3 nucleotide sequence: TGTGCCAGCAGTGAGTTTACAGGGGGCGTTGACTACACCTTC. Translating it yields CASSEFTGGVDYTF.

This clone was observed a few times. V gene TRBV9 combines with J gene TRBJ2-3; the match to TRBD1 covers 7 bases. The CDR3 totals 16 residues. Germline assignment: CDR1 SGDLS and CDR2 YYNGEE. V was pared by 5 bases and J by 5 bases, with 14 bases of the junction left unmatched. CDR3 amino acids: CASSSRGDSAVDTQYF. The CDR3 DNA reads TGTGCCAGCAGTTCTAGAGGGGACAGTGCAGTAGATACGCAGTATTTT. Complete variable domain (other parts from reference TRBV9 and TRBJ2-3): DSGVTQTPKHLITATGQRVTLRCSPRSGDLSVYWYQQSLDQGLQFLIQYYNGEERAKGNILERFSAQQFPDLHSELNLSSLELGDSALYFCASSSRGDSAVDTQYFGPGTRLTVL.

This clone occurred once. V is TRBV2 and J is TRBJ1-4, with D perhaps matching TRBD1 (6 bases). Trimming stripped 9 bases from V and 6 bases from J, with 14 bases between. This CDR3 is 13 amino acids long. Germline V gives CDR1 SNHLY, CDR2 FYNNEI. The CDR3 loop reads CARGGRADEKLFF. The DNA for the CDR3 is TGTGCCAGGGGGGGCAGGGCGGATGAAAAACTGTTTTTT.

This sequence joins TRBV7-6 and TRBJ2-5, with TRBD2 matching 9 bases. Looked up from germline, CDR1 is SGHVS and CDR2 is FNYEAQ. With V trimmed by 0 bases and J by 5 bases, 7 bases remained unmatched. The CDR3 consists of 16 residues. Here the CDR3 reads CASSLARREGRETQYF. For the CDR3, the DNA is TGTGCCAGCAGCTTAGCGAGGCGGGAGGGCCGGGAGACCCAGTACTTC. Looking up the rest from reference TRBV7-6 and TRBJ2-5 gives the full variable domain: GAGVSQSPRYKVTKRGQDVALRCDPISGHVSLYWYRQALGQGPEFLTYFNYEAQQDKSGLPNDRFSAERPEGSISTLTIQRTEQRDSAMYRCASSLARREGRETQYFGPGTRLLVL.

The gene calls are TRBV11-2 and TRBJ2-3; D might be TRBD2 (6 bases). Germline lookup yields CDR1 SGHAT and CDR2 FQNNGV. V lost 5 bases and J 3 bases, leaving 12 bases between the germline ends. This CDR3 region has 14 residues. CDR3 DNA sequence: TGTGCCAGCAGCGCCCAGGCGGGAACAGATACGCAGTATTTT. Protein product: CASSAQAGTDTQYF.

V and J are TRBV30 and TRBJ2-3; 10 bases align to TRBD2. The trim removed 5 bases at V and 11 bases at J, leaving 13 bases unmatched. The germline V gene encodes CDR1 GTSNPN and CDR2 SVGIG (reference sequence). This CDR3 region has 14 residues. The CDR3 region has the DNA TGTGCCTGGTCAATTAGCGGGAGGTCACGGGGGCAGTATTTT. Translation: CAWSISGRSRGQYF.

The rearrangement joins TRBV21-1 to TRBJ1-5. TRBV21-1 is a listed pseudogene. CDR3 length equals 21 residues. The CDR3 loop reads CASSKEWRDGNSFYSNQPQHF. CDR3 DNA sequence: TGTGCCAGCAGCAAAGAATGGAGGGACGGAAATTCTTTTTATAGCAATCAGCCCCAGCATTTT.

This chain uses TRBV5-1 with TRBJ1-1; 10 bases match TRBD1. Losses at the gene ends were 3 bases for V and 7 bases for J; bases not matched to a gene: 9. This CDR3 has 15 amino acids. Germline-derived CDR1 and CDR2 are SGHRS and YFSETQ. CDR3 DNA: TGCGCCAGCAGCTCATCGAGGACAGGGGGGGATGAAGCTTTCTTT. It yields the protein CASSSSRTGGDEAFF.

This CDR3 reads CASSLQPPGATYYEQYF. The CDR3 DNA follows: TGCGCCAGCAGCCTCCAACCCCCCGGGGCCACTTATTACGAGCAGTACTTC. The J gene is TRBJ2-7, the V gene TRBV4-1, with D perhaps being TRBD1 or TRBD2 (5 bases each). Germline V gene data show CDR1 as MGHRA and CDR2 as YSYEKL. CDR3 length: 17 residues. Trimming stripped 4 bases from V and 4 bases from J, with 23 bases between.

V usage is TRBV7-9 and J usage is TRBJ2-2; tentatively, D is TRBD1 or TRBD2 (6 bases each). This CDR3 is 16 amino acids long. Deletions cut 7 bases from V and 4 bases from J, with 19 bases between. Germline V CDR1 and CDR2: SEHNR, FQNEAQ (reference sequence). CDR3 sequence reads: CASNSAGTRPTGELFF. The CDR3, as DNA: TGTGCCAGCAATTCGGCGGGGACAAGGCCCACCGGGGAGCTGTTTTTT.

V and J are TRBV5-5 and TRBJ2-7; weak D call: TRBD1 (5 bases). Per the germline V gene, CDR1 is SGHKS and CDR2 is YYEKEE (reference sequence). The CDR3 consists of 14 residues. Between the trimmed V and J ends, which lost 0 bases and 2 bases, there was a span of 9 bases. Here the CDR3 reads CASSLEQVTYEQYF. In nucleotides, the CDR3 is TGTGCCAGCAGCTTGGAACAGGTGACCTACGAGCAGTACTTC.

In this sample, this clone turned up many times. The rearrangement links TRBV5-4 to TRBJ2-7, with D unclear. This CDR3 has 12 residues. V lost 4 bases and J 2 bases, leaving 7 bases between the germline ends. CDR1 is SGHNT and CDR2 is YYREEE in the germline V gene (reference sequence). The CDR3 nucleotides read TGTGCCAGCAGCAAGGATGCCTACGAGCAGTACTTC. This gives the protein CASSKDAYEQYF. The variable domain in full, with the rest retrieved from reference TRBV5-4 and TRBJ2-7, is ETGVTQSPTHLIKTRGQQVTLRCSSQSGHNTVSWYQQALGQGPQFIFQYYREEENGRGNFPPRFSGLQFPNYSSELNVNALELDDSALYLCASSKDAYEQYFGPGTRLTVT.

There are a few counts of this clone. The chain couples TRBV18 to TRBJ2-7, with TRBD2 identical over 14 bases. The length of the CDR3 is 14 residues. The V gene's germline CDR1 is KGHSH and CDR2 LQKENI. Germline trimming cut 3 bases from V and 10 bases from J; bases unmatched to any gene: 5. CDR3 sequence: CASSPGLAGVGQYF. CDR3 DNA sequence: TGTGCCAGCTCACCGGGACTAGCGGGAGTGGGCCAGTACTTC.